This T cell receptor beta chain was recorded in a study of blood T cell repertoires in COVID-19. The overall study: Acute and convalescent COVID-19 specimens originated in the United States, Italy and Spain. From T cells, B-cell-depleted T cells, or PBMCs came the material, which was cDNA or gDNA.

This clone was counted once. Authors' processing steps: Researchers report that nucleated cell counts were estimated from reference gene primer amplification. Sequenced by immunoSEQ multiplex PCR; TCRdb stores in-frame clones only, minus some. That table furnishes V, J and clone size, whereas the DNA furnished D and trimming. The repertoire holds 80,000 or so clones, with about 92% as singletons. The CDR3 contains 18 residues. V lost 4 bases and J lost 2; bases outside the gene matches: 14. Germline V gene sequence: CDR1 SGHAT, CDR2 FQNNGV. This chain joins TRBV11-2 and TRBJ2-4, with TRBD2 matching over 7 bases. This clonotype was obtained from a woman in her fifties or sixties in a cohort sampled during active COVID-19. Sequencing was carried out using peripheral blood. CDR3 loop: CASSWGGASVGTKNIQYF. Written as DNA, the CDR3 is TGTGCCAGCAGCTGGGGAGGGGCTAGCGTCGGGACCAAAAACATTCAGTACTTC.